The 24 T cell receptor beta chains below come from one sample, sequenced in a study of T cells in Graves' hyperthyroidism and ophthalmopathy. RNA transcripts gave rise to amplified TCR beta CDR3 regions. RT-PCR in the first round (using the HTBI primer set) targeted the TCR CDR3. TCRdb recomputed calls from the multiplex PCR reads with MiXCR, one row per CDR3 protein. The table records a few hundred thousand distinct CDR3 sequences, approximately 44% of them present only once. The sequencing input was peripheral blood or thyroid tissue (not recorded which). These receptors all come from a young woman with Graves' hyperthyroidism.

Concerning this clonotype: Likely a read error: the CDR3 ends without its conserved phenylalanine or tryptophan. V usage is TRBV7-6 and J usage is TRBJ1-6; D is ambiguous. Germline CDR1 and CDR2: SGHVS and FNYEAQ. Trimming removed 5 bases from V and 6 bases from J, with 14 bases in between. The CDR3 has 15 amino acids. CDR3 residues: CASSRQATANSPLHY. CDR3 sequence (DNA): TGTGCCAGCAGCCGGCAGGCTACGGCTAATTCACCCCTCCACTAT.

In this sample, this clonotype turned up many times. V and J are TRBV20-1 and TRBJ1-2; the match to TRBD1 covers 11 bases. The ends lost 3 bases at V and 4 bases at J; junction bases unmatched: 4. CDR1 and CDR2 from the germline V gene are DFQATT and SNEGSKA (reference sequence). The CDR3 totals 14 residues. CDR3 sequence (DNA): TGCAGTGCTAGGGGGACAGGGGGATTCTATGGCTACACCTTC. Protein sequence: CSARGTGGFYGYTF.

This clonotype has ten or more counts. The chain's CDR3 is CASSQEGGGPSYEQYF. In nucleotides, the CDR3 is TGTGCCAGCAGCCAGGAAGGCGGCGGGCCCTCCTACGAGCAGTACTTC. The chain has TRBV4-2 and TRBJ2-7, with D possibly matching TRBD2 (5 bases). CDR1 and CDR2 (germline): LGHNA, YNFKEQ. The V gene lost 3 bases and the J gene lost 0 bases, with 15 bases spanning the gap. The CDR3 is made up of 16 amino acids.

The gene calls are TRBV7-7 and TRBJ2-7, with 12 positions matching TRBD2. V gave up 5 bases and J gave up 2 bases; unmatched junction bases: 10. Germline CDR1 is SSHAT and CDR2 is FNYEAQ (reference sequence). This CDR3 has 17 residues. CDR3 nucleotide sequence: TGTGCCAGCAGCGCGATGACTAGCGGGAGTGAGGCCTACGAGCAGTACTTC. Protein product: CASSAMTSGSEAYEQYF.

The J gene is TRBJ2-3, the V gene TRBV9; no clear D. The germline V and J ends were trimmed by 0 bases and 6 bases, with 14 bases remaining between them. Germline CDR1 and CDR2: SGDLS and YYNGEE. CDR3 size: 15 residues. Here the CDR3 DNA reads TGTGCCAGCAGCGTAGAGGCGGTCCGGGTGGATACGCAGTATTTT. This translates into CASSVEAVRVDTQYF. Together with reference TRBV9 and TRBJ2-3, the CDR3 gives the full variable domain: DSGVTQTPKHLITATGQRVTLRCSPRSGDLSVYWYQQSLDQGLQFLIQYYNGEERAKGNILERFSAQQFPDLHSELNLSSLELGDSALYFCASSVEAVRVDTQYFGPGTRLTVL.

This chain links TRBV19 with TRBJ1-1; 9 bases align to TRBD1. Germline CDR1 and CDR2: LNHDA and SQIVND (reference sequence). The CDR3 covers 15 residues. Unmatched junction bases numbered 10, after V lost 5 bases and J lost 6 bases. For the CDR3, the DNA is TGTGCCAGTAGTTGGGGGACAGGGCGGTTCGCTGAAGCTTTCTTT. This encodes CASSWGTGRFAEAFF.

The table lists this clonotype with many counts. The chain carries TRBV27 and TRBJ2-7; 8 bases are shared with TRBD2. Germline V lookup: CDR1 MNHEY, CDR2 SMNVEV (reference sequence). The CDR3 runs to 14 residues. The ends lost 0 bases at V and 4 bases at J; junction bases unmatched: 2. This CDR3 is CASSLSSGKYEQYF. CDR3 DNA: TGTGCCAGCAGTTTATCTAGCGGGAAGTACGAGCAGTACTTC.

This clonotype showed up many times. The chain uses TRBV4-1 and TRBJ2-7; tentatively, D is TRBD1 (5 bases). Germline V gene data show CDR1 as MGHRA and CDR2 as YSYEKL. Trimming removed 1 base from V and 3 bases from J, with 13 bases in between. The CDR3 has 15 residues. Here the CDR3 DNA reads TGCGCCAGCAGCCAAGGTTCCAGGGTTGGCTACGAGCAGTACTTC. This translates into CASSQGSRVGYEQYF.

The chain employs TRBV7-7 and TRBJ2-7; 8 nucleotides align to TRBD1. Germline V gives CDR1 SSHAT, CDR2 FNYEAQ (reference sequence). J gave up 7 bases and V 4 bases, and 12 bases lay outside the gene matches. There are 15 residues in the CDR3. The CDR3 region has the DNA TGTGCCAGCAGCTCGCGACAGGGGAGCACCGGGGAGCAGTACTTC. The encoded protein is CASSSRQGSTGEQYF.

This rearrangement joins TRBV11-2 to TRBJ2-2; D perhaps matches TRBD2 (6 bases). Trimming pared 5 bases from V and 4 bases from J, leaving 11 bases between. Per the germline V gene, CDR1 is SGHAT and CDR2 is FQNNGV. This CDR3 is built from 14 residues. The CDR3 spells CASSLGTFTGELFF. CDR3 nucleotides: TGTGCCAGCAGCCTCGGGACTTTCACCGGGGAGCTGTTTTTT.

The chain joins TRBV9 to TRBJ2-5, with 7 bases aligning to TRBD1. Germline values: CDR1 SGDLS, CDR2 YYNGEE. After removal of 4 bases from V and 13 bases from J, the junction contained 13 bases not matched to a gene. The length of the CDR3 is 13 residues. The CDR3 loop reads CASSPYDEGALYF. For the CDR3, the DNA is TGTGCCAGCAGCCCATACGACGAGGGGGCTTTGTACTTC.

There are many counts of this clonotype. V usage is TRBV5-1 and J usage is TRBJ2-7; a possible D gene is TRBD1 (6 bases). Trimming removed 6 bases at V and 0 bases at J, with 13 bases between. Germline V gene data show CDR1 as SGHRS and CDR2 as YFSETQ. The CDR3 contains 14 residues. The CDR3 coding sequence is TGCGCCAGCATGACAGGTGACAGCTCCTACGAGCAGTACTTC. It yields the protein CASMTGDSSYEQYF.

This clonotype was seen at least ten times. The CDR3 DNA is TGTGCCAGCCACCGGGCCGACGGTTCACCCCTCCACTTT. Translation gives CASHRADGSPLHF. The chain has TRBV19 and TRBJ1-6; D is unclear. Germline values: CDR1 LNHDA, CDR2 SQIVND (reference sequence). Deletions cut 9 bases from V and 9 bases from J, with 15 bases between. This CDR3 is 13 amino acids long.

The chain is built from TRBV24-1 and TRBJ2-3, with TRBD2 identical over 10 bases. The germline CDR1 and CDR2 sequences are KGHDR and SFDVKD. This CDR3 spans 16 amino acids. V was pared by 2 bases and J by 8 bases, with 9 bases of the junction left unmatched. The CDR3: CATSDYLAGAGGTQYF. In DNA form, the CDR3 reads TGTGCCACCAGTGATTACCTAGCGGGAGCCGGAGGTACGCAGTATTTT.

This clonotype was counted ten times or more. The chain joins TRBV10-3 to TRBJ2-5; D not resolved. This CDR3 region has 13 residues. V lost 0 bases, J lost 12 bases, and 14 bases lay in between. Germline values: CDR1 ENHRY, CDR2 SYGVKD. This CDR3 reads CAISESAGELKYF. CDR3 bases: TGTGCCATCAGTGAGTCAGCAGGAGAATTAAAGTACTTC.

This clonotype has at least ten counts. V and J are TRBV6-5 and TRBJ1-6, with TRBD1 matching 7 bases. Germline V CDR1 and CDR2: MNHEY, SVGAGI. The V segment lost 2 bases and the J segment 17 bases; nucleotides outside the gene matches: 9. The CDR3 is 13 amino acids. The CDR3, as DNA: TGTGCCAGCAGTTACACAGGAGGGGACAGCGTCCACTTT. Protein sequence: CASSYTGGDSVHF.

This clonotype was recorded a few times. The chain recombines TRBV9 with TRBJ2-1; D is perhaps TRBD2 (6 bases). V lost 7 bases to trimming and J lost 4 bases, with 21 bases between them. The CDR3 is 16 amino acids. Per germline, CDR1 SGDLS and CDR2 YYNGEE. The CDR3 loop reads CASSLISGGGYNEQFF. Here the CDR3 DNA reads TGTGCCAGCTCACTGATTAGCGGAGGTGGTTACAATGAGCAGTTCTTC.

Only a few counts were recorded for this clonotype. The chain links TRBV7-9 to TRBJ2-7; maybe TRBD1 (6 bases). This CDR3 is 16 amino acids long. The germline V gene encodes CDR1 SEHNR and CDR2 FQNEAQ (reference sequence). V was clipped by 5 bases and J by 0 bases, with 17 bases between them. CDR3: CASSAFRNRDSYEQYF. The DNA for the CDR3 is TGTGCCAGCAGCGCTTTCCGAAACAGGGACTCCTACGAGCAGTACTTC.

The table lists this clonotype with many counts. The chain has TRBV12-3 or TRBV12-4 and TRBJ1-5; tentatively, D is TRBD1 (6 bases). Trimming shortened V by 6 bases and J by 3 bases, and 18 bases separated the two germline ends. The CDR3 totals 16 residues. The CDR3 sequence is CASRQRGGGYNQPQHF. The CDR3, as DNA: TGTGCCAGCAGGCAACGCGGAGGGGGATACAATCAGCCCCAGCATTTT.

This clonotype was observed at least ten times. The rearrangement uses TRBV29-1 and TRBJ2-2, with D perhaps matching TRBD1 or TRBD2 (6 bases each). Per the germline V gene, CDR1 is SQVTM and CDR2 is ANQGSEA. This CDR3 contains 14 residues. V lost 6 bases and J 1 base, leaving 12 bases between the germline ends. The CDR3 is CSVRGLMNTGELFF. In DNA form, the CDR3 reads TGCAGCGTCAGGGGACTTATGAACACCGGGGAGCTGTTTTTT.

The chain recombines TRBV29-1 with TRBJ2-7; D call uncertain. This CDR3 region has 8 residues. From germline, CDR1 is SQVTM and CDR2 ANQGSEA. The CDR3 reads CPPFEQYF. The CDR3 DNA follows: TGCCCTCCTTTCGAGCAGTACTTC.

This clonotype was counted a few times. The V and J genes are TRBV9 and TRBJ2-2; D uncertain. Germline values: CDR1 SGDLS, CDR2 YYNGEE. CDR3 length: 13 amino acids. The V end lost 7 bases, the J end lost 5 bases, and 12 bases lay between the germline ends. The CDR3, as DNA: TGTGCCAGCCGTCCCAAGGGTACCGGGGAGCTGTTTTTT. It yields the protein CASRPKGTGELFF. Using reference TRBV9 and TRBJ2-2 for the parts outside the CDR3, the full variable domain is DSGVTQTPKHLITATGQRVTLRCSPRSGDLSVYWYQQSLDQGLQFLIQYYNGEERAKGNILERFSAQQFPDLHSELNLSSLELGDSALYFCASRPKGTGELFFGEGSRLTVL.

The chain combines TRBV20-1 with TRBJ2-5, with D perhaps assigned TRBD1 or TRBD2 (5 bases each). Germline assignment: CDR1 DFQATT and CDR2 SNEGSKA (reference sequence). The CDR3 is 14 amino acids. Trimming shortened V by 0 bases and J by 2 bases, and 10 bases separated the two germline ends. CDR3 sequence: CSAREPGRQETQYF. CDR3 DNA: TGCAGTGCTAGAGAACCAGGGAGACAAGAGACCCAGTACTTC.

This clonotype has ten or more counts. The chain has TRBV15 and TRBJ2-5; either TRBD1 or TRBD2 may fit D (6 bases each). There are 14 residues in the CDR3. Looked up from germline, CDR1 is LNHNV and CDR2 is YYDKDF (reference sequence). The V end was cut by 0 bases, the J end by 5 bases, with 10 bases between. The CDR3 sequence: CATSRDEGGETQYF. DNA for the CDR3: TGTGCCACCAGCAGAGATGAAGGGGGGGAGACCCAGTACTTC.